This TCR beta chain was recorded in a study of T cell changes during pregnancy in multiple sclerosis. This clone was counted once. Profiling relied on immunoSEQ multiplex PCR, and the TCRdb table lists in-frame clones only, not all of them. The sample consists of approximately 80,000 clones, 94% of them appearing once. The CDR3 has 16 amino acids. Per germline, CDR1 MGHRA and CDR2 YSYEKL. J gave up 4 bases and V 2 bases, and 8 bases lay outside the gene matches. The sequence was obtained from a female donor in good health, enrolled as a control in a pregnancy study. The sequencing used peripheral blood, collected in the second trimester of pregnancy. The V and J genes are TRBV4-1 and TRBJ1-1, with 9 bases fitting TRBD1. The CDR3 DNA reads TGCGCCAGCAGCCAAATACAGGGGGCGCGGGGCACTGAAGCTTTCTTT. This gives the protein CASSQIQGARGTEAFF.